This entry lists 21 T cell receptor beta chains sequenced from one sample in a study of cytomegalovirus exposure and HLA in healthy donors. Both 60 Vbeta primers and 13 Jbeta primers went into the PCR. This table comes from immunoSEQ multiplex PCR, and its TCRdb copy is limited to in-frame clones, with some not included. The repertoire holds over 150,000 clones, with approximately 80% as singletons. The sequencing sample was made of PBMCs. The receptors originated from a man aged 25 to 45 in good health and CMV-seropositive.

V usage is TRBV30 and J usage is TRBJ2-7; 8 bases are shared with TRBD2. The V gene's germline CDR1 is GTSNPN and CDR2 SVGIG (reference sequence). The CDR3 runs 12 residues. J gave up 3 bases and V 4 bases, and 2 bases lay outside the gene matches. The CDR3 here is CAWKGLDYEQYF. The CDR3 DNA is TGTGCCTGGAAGGGACTAGACTACGAGCAGTACTTC.

This clone was picked up a small number of times. CDR3 loop: CASRGSGSYNEQFF. CDR3 in DNA: TGTGCCAGCAGGGGAAGCGGGTCTTACAATGAGCAGTTCTTC. This rearrangement joins TRBV27 to TRBJ2-1; a possible D gene is TRBD2 (6 bases). The CDR3 loop spans 14 amino acids. Trimming stripped 6 bases from V and 4 bases from J, with 13 bases between. In germline, CDR1 is MNHEY, CDR2 SMNVEV (reference sequence).

The rearrangement links TRBV5-6 to TRBJ1-5; a weak D match, TRBD1 (5 bases). Germline V gene data show CDR1 as SGHDT and CDR2 as YYEEEE. Trimming took 1 base from V and 5 from J, leaving 16 bases between them. This CDR3 is built from 16 residues. CDR3 sequence reads: CASSLFGRANHQPQHF. CDR3 coding DNA: TGTGCCAGCAGCTTGTTCGGCAGGGCGAACCATCAGCCCCAGCATTTT.

This chain links TRBV2 with TRBJ2-3, with 9 bases identical to TRBD1. The J segment lost 3 bases and the V segment lost 4 bases, leaving 5 bases of the junction unmatched. CDR1 SNHLY and CDR2 FYNNEI come from the germline V gene. The CDR3 is 15 residues long. CDR3 sequence: CASSGRDRDTDTQYF. DNA of the CDR3: TGTGCCAGCAGTGGCCGGGACAGGGATACAGATACGCAGTATTTT.

This chain joins TRBV6-1 and TRBJ2-7; weak D call: TRBD2 (5 bases). V lost 8 bases and J 4 bases, leaving 21 bases between the germline ends. Germline V gene sequence: CDR1 MNHNS, CDR2 SASEGT. The CDR3 covers 15 residues. The CDR3 loop reads CASDVRGWSGYEQYF. The CDR3 DNA reads TGTGCCAGCGACGTTCGGGGATGGTCGGGATACGAGCAGTACTTC.

The chain joins TRBV7-2 to TRBJ2-7; TRBD1 matches at 8 bases. V trimming: 4 bases; J trimming: 3 bases; junction bases outside the gene matches: 5. The length of the CDR3 is 14 residues. Germline V lookup: CDR1 SGHTA, CDR2 FQGNSA. The CDR3 spells CASSYTGGNYEQYF. DNA of the CDR3: TGTGCCAGCAGCTACACAGGGGGGAACTACGAGCAGTACTTC.

The chain recombines TRBV30 with TRBJ1-6, with unresolved D. V lost 7 bases and J 7 bases, leaving 14 bases between the germline ends. CDR3 size: 13 residues. In germline, CDR1 is GTSNPN, CDR2 SVGIG (reference sequence). CDR3 bases: TGTGCCTACCAACGGGGTGGGAATTCACCCCTCCACTTT. It yields the protein CAYQRGGNSPLHF.

This rearrangement joins TRBV19 to TRBJ2-1, with 7 bases matching TRBD2. CDR3 length: 16 residues. V trimming: 4 bases; J trimming: 0 bases; junction bases outside the gene matches: 6. CDR1 LNHDA and CDR2 SQIVND come from the germline V gene (reference sequence). CDR3 region: CASSSIAGSSYNEQFF. The CDR3 nucleotides are TGTGCCAGTAGTAGCATAGCGGGCAGCTCCTACAATGAGCAGTTCTTC.

This clone has a handful of counts. This chain connects TRBV5-1 to TRBJ1-1; 7 bases are a match to TRBD1. Per the germline V gene, CDR1 is SGHRS and CDR2 is YFSETQ. V trimming: 4 bases; J trimming: 1 base; junction bases outside the gene matches: 4. This CDR3 has 14 amino acids. Here the CDR3 DNA reads TGCGCCAGCAGCATGGGACAGTCGAACACTGAAGCTTTCTTT. This sequence encodes CASSMGQSNTEAFF.

The rearrangement joins TRBV11-2 to TRBJ1-4; D unclear. V was pared by 4 bases and J by 4 bases, with 7 bases between. The CDR3 runs to 13 residues. Germline CDR1 is SGHAT and CDR2 is FQNNGV. The CDR3 sequence is CASSWARNEKLFF. DNA for the CDR3: TGTGCCAGCAGCTGGGCCCGTAATGAAAAACTGTTTTTT.

The chain links TRBV15 to TRBJ2-7; the D gene is possibly TRBD1 (5 bases). Germline CDR1 is LNHNV and CDR2 is YYDKDF (reference sequence). This CDR3 spans 16 amino acids. V lost 5 bases, J lost 7 bases, and 24 bases lay in between. The CDR3 bases are TGTGCCACCAGCGGAACAATACAGGCTTGGAAGGAGGAGCAGTACTTC. It yields the protein CATSGTIQAWKEEQYF.

The V call is TRBV21-1, the J call TRBJ1-4. TRBV21-1 is a known pseudogene. CDR3 length: 14 amino acids. CDR3 nucleotides: TGTGTTACCCCCATACTGCCCTGGTCGGAAAAACTGTTTTTT. The encoded protein is CVTPILPWSEKLFF.

This clone was counted a few times. The chain uses TRBV6-6 and TRBJ1-5, with TRBD1 as a possible D gene (5 bases). This CDR3 is built from 14 residues. Germline CDR1 and CDR2: MNHNY and SVGAGI (reference sequence). The V and J ends lost 0 bases and 4 bases respectively, with 7 bases between them. The CDR3 loop is CASSYSGGNQPQHF. DNA for the CDR3: TGTGCCAGCAGTTACTCGGGGGGGAATCAGCCCCAGCATTTT.

As DNA, the CDR3 is TGTGCTAGTGGTCCCAACAGGATTGGGATTGGCGGGGAGCTGTTTTTT. Amino acids: CASGPNRIGIGGELFF. The chain links TRBV12-5 to TRBJ2-2; tentatively, D is TRBD1 (5 bases). Germline CDR1 and CDR2: LGHNT and FRNRAP. The V and J ends lost 5 bases and 7 bases respectively, with 20 bases between them. CDR3 length: 16 amino acids. The variable domain in full, completed from reference TRBV12-5 and TRBJ2-2, reads DARVTQTPRHKVTEMGQEVTMRCQPILGHNTVFWYRQTMMQGLELLAYFRNRAPLDDSGMPKDRFSAEMPDATLATLKIQPSEPRDSAVYFCASGPNRIGIGGELFFGEGSRLTVL.

The chain is built from TRBV6-5 and TRBJ2-1; D perhaps matches TRBD1 (6 bases). This CDR3 is 15 amino acids long. CDR1 and CDR2 from the germline V gene are MNHEY and SVGAGI. V was cut by 6 bases and J by 3 bases, with 15 bases left in between. For the CDR3, the DNA is TGTGCCAGCAGGACGGGACACTCTGGCTACAATGAGCAGTTCTTC. The encoded protein is CASRTGHSGYNEQFF.

In this sample, this clone turned up a few times. The chain combines TRBV7-8 with TRBJ2-1; the D is unclear. Between the trimmed V and J ends, which lost 5 bases and 4 bases, there was a span of 15 bases. Germline V CDR1 and CDR2: SGHVS, FQNEAQ. The CDR3 totals 15 residues. The CDR3 coding sequence is TGTGCCAGCAGCACCCGGCTGGGCGAGTACAATGAGCAGTTCTTC. Its protein product is CASSTRLGEYNEQFF.

The J gene is TRBJ1-2, the V gene TRBV2, with D possibly matching TRBD1 (6 bases). CDR3 length: 15 residues. V lost 2 bases and J lost 4, with 14 bases in between. The germline V gene encodes CDR1 SNHLY and CDR2 FYNNEI. CDR3 residues: CASSESAQGTYGYTF. CDR3 in DNA: TGTGCCAGCAGTGAATCCGCCCAGGGGACCTATGGCTACACCTTC.

This clone was seen just once. The V and J genes are TRBV2 and TRBJ1-6; TRBD1 matches at 8 bases. Germline CDR1 is SNHLY and CDR2 is FYNNEI. CDR3 length: 14 amino acids. V was clipped by 7 bases and J by 6 bases; unmatched bases: 5. Here the CDR3 DNA reads TGTGCCAGCACTCGGGGACAGGTTAATTCACCCCTCCACTTT. Translating it yields CASTRGQVNSPLHF.

Only one count was recorded for this clone. The V and J genes are TRBV13 and TRBJ2-3; TRBD2 matches at 11 bases. The germline gives CDR1 PRHDT, CDR2 FYEKMQ (reference sequence). Trimming at V came to 5 bases and at J to 0 bases, leaving 10 bases not matched to a gene. The CDR3 is 18 amino acids. The CDR3 loop reads CASSPGLAVRYSTDTQYF. The CDR3 coding sequence is TGTGCCAGCAGCCCGGGACTAGCGGTCCGATATAGCACAGATACGCAGTATTTT.

The V gene is TRBV28, the J gene TRBJ1-6; the D gene is possibly TRBD1 (6 bases). Between the trimmed V and J ends, which lost 3 bases and 7 bases, there was a span of 16 bases. Germline-derived CDR1 and CDR2 are MDHEN and SYDVKM. The CDR3 loop spans 16 amino acids. The CDR3 DNA follows: TGTGCCAGCAGTTTTTTGGCGGGGGCGCGGAATTCACCCCTCCACTTT. It encodes CASSFLAGARNSPLHF.

V usage is TRBV27 and J usage is TRBJ2-5; D call uncertain. The CDR3 has 11 amino acids. Germline CDR1 MNHEY, CDR2 SMNVEV (reference sequence). Trimming stripped 8 bases from V and 13 bases from J, with 17 bases between. CDR3 in amino acids: CASGPIRDPYF. The CDR3 nucleotides read TGTGCCAGCGGGCCGATACGCGATCCGTACTTC.